This TCR beta chain came from a study of shared clonotypes between healthy human individuals. As for the study in general: The cohort comprised two women and a few men. Their ages spanned 18 to 49 years. Findings and caveats of the study: Having only a few donors restricted how much genetic and exposure-history diversity was captured. Sharing across a few donors was seen in 4% to 5% of naive CD4 clonotypes.

Turning to this clone: Its antigen is currently unknown.

The repertoire was sequenced with immunoSEQ multiplex PCR; TCRdb's copy has only in-frame clones and lacks some. The data hold around 2.1 million clones, with 85% to 95% observed a single time. Germline loops: CDR1 LGHNA, CDR2 YNFKEQ. Trimming at V came to 3 bases and at J to 2 bases, leaving 1 base not matched to a gene. The CDR3 extends over 14 amino acids. CD8 cells regarded as naive lacked CD45RO, were positively chosen for CCR7, and omitted terminally differentiated effector memory CD45RA+ cells. All donors were Caucasian adults living in Nashville, Tennessee. This TCR was sampled from a man in his late teens or twenties in good health. Some clones in this sample may be carry-over from other donors' samples. V usage is TRBV4-2 and J usage is TRBJ2-1; TRBD2 matches at 7 bases. The sequenced sample was naive CD8+ T cells from PBMCs. The CDR3 sequence is CASSHGGAYNEQFF. DNA for the CDR3: TGTGCCAGCAGCCATGGGGGGGCCTACAATGAGCAGTTCTTC.